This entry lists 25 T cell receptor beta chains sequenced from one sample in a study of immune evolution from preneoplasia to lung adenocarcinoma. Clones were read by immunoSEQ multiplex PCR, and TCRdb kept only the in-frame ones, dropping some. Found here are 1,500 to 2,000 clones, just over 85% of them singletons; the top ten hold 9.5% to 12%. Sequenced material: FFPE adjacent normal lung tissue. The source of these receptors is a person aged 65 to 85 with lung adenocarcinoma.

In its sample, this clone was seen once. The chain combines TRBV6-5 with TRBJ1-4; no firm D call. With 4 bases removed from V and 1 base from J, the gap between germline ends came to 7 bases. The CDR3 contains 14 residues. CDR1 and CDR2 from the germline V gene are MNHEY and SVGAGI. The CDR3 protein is CASSSYQTNEKLFF. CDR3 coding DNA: TGTGCCAGCAGTTCATACCAAACTAATGAAAAACTGTTTTTT.

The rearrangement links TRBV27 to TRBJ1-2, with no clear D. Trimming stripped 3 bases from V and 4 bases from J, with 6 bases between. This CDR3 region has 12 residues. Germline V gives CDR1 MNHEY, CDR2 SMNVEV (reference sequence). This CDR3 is CASSFGPYGYTF. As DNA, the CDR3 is TGTGCCAGCAGTTTCGGTCCCTATGGCTACACCTTC.

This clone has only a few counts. CDR3 residues: CASSLHGQGRSYGYTF. The CDR3 bases are TGTGCCAGCAGCCTTCACGGACAGGGAAGGAGCTATGGCTACACCTTC. V gene TRBV28 combines with J gene TRBJ1-2; 8 nucleotides agree with TRBD1. The CDR3 length is 16 residues. V lost 6 bases, J lost 4 bases, and 13 bases stayed unmatched. Germline CDR1 is MDHEN and CDR2 is SYDVKM.

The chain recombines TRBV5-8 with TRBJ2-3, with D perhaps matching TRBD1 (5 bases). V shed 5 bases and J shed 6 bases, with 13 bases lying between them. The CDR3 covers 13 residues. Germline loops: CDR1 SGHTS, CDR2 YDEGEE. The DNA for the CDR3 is TGTGCCAGCAGTCCAGGGTCAGCCGATACGCAGTATTTT. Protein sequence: CASSPGSADTQYF.

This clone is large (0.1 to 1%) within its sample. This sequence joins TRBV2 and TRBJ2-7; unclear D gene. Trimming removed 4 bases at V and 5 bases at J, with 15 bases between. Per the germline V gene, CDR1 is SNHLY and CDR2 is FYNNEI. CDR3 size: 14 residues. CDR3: CASSGVVVNDEQYF. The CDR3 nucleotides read TGTGCCAGCAGTGGGGTTGTAGTTAATGACGAGCAGTACTTC.

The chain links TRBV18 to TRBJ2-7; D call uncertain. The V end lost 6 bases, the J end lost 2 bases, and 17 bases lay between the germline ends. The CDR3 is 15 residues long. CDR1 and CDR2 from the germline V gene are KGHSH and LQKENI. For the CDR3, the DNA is TGTGCCAGCTCCCTAGTAGGGCAGGCGACCTACGAGCAGTACTTC. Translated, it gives CASSLVGQATYEQYF.

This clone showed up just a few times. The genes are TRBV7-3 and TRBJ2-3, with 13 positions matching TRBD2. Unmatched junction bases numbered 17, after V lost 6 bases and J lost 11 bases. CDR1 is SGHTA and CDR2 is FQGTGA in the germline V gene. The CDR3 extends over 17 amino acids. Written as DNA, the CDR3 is TGTGCCAGCAGTCCTACCGGGACTAGCGGGACGGGAGGAGGGCAGTATTTT. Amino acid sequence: CASSPTGTSGTGGGQYF.

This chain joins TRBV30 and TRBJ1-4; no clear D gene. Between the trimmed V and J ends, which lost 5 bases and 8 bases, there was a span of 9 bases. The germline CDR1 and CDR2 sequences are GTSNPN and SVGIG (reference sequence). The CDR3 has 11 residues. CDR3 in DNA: TGTGCCTGGGGGTCCCGAGAAAAACTGTTTTTT. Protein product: CAWGSREKLFF.

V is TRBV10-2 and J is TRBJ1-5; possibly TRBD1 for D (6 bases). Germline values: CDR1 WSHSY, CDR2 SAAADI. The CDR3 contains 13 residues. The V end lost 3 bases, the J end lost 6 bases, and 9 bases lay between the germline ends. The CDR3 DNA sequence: TGCGCCAGCAGTGACGGGGGGCTTCAGCCCCAGCATTTT. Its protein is CASSDGGLQPQHF.

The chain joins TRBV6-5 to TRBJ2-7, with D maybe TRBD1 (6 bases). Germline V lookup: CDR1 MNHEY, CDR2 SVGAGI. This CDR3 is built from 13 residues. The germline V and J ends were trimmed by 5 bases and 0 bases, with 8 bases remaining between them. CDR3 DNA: TGTGCCAGCAGTAACAGGGTCTCCTACGAGCAGTACTTC. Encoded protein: CASSNRVSYEQYF.

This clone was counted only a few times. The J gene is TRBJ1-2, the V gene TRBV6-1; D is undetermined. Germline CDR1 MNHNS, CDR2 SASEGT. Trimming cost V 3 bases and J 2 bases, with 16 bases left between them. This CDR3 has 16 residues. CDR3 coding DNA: TGTGCCAGCAGTGACCCGAGGCGCCCGGCAAACTATGGCTACACCTTC. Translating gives CASSDPRRPANYGYTF.

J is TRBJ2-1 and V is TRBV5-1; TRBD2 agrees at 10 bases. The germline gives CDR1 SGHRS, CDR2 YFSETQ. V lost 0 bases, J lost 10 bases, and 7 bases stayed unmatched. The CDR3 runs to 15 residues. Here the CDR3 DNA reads TGCGCCAGCAGCTTGGAGGCACTAGCGGGGTACGAGCAGTTCTTC. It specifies CASSLEALAGYEQFF.

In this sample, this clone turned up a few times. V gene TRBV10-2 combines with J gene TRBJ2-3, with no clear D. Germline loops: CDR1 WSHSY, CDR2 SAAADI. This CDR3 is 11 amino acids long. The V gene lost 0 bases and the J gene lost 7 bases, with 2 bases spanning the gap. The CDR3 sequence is CASSESNTQYF. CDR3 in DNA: TGCGCCAGCAGTGAGTCGAATACGCAGTATTTT.

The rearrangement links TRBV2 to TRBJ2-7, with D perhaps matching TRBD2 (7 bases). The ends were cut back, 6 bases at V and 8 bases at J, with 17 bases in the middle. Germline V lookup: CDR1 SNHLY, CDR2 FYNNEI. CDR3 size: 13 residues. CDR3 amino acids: CASRDNRGAQQYF. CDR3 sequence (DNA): TGTGCCAGCAGAGACAACCGGGGGGCCCAGCAGTACTTC.

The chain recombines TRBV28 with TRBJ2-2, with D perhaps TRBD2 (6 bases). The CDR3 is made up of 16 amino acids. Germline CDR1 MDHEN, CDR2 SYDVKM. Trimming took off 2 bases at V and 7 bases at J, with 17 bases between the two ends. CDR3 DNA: TGTGCCAGCAGTTTAATTGGGACTCTATCGTACGGGGAGCTGTTTTTT. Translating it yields CASSLIGTLSYGELFF.

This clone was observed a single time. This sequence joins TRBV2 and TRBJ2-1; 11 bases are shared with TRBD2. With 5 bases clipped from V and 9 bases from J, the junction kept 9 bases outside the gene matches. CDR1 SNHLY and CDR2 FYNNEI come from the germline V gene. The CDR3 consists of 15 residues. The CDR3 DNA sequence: TGTGCCAGCAGTTTAGCGGGAGGGCCATTTGGTGAGCAGTTCTTC. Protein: CASSLAGGPFGEQFF.

This CDR3 is CASSQGAGRTDTQYF. CDR3 coding DNA: TGCGCCAGCAGCCAAGGCGCAGGGCGAACAGATACGCAGTATTTT. This chain joins TRBV4-1 and TRBJ2-3; maybe TRBD1 (5 bases). V lost 1 base, J lost 3 bases, and 11 bases lay in between. The germline gives CDR1 MGHRA, CDR2 YSYEKL. There are 15 residues in the CDR3.

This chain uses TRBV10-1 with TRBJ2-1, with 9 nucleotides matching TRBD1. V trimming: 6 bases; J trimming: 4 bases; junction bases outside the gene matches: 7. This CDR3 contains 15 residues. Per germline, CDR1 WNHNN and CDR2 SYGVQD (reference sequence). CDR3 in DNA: TGCGCCAGCAGCGACCGGGACAGGGCGTACAATGAGCAGTTCTTC. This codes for CASSDRDRAYNEQFF.

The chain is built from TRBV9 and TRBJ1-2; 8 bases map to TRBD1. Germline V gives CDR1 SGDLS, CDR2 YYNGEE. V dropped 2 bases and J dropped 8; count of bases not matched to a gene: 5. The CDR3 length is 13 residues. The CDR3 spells CASSVTGVGGYTF. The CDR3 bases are TGTGCCAGCAGCGTGACAGGGGTCGGAGGCTACACCTTC.

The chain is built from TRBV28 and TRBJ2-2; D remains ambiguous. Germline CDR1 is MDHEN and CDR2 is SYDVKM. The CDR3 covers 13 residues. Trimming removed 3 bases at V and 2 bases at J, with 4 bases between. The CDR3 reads CASSFPNTGELFF. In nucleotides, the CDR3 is TGTGCCAGCAGTTTTCCTAACACCGGGGAGCTGTTTTTT.

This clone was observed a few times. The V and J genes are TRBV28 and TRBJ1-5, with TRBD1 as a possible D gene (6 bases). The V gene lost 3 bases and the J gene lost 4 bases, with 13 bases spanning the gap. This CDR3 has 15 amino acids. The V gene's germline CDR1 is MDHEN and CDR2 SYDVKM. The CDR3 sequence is CASSFSRQVNQPQHF. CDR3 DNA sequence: TGTGCCAGCAGTTTTTCCCGACAGGTTAATCAGCCCCAGCATTTT.

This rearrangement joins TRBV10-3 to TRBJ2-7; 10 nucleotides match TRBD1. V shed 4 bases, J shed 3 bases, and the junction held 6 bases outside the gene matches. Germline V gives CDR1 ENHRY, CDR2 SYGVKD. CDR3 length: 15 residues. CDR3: CAISGADRGIYEQYF. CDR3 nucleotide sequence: TGTGCCATCAGTGGAGCGGACAGGGGGATCTACGAGCAGTACTTC.

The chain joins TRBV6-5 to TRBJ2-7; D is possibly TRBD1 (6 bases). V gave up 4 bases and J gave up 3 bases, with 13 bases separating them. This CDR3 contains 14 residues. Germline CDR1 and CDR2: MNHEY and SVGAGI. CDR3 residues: CASSSGEWGYEQYF. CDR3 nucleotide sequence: TGTGCCAGCAGTTCAGGGGAGTGGGGCTACGAGCAGTACTTC.

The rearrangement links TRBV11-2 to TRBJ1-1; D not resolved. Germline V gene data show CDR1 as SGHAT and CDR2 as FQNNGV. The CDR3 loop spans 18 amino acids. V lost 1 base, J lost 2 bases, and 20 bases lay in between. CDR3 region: CASSLVVFWVGKNTEAFF. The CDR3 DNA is TGTGCCAGCAGCTTAGTGGTCTTTTGGGTAGGGAAAAACACTGAAGCTTTCTTT.

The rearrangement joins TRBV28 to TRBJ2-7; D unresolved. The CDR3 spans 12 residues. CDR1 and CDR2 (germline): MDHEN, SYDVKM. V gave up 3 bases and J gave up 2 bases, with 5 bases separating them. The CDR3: CASSLTTYEQYF. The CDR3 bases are TGTGCCAGCAGTTTGACCACCTACGAGCAGTACTTC.